This T cell receptor beta chain derives from a study of graft-versus-host responses after intestinal transplantation. About this clone: Its target is not known.

TCRdb's table, derived via immunoSEQ multiplex PCR, lists solely in-frame clones and lacks some. The repertoire holds about 130,000 clones, with just over 90% as singletons. Germline V CDR1 and CDR2: SGHNT, YYREEE (reference sequence). The V end was cut by 2 bases, the J end by 2 bases, with 12 bases between. The CDR3 covers 15 residues. The sample was unstimulated CD4+ T cells sorted from spleen or lymph node cells, taken before intestinal transplant. The sequence came from a human donor who received an intestinal transplant. The chain combines TRBV5-4 with TRBJ2-3; D gene unclear. The CDR3 DNA reads TGTGCCAGCAGCTTATTAGGACCGATCACAGATACGCAGTATTTT. It encodes CASSLLGPITDTQYF.